This T cell receptor beta chain was identified during a study of cytomegalovirus exposure and HLA in healthy donors. Study information: Among around 400 genotyped donors, approximately 80% fell in the Caucasian-associated ancestry cluster.

With 8 bases removed from V and 0 bases from J, the gap between germline ends came to 11 bases. Germline-derived CDR1 and CDR2 are SNHLY and FYNNEI. This CDR3 is built from 14 residues. The PCR made use of 60 Vbeta and 13 Jbeta primers. The assay was immunoSEQ multiplex PCR, and TCRdb's table has in-frame clones only and misses some. This table holds 150,000 to 200,000 clones, 70% to 85% found once. Regarding donors, all were healthy bone marrow donors. Sequences were obtained from PBMCs. The sequence was obtained from a man between 18 and 29 years old in good health and CMV-seronegative. The rearrangement uses TRBV2 and TRBJ2-1; D unresolved. The CDR3 sequence is CASGGAYSYNEQFF. DNA of the CDR3: TGTGCCAGCGGTGGAGCTTACTCCTACAATGAGCAGTTCTTC.